The 30 T cell receptor beta chains given below trace back to one sample, sequenced in a study of cytomegalovirus exposure and HLA in healthy donors. Clones were read by immunoSEQ multiplex PCR, and TCRdb kept only the in-frame ones, dropping some. The data show tens of thousands of clones, about 97% seen once. Specimen: PBMCs. The receptor set was obtained from a woman younger than 35 in good health and CMV-seropositive.

The rearrangement uses TRBV29-1 and TRBJ2-5; D is unclear. CDR3 length: 13 residues. Germline CDR1 reads SQVTM; CDR2 reads ANQGSEA. V was trimmed by 0 bases and J by 1 base, leaving 6 bases between them. The CDR3 protein is CSVEEYSQETQYF. CDR3 DNA sequence: TGCAGCGTTGAAGAGTACAGCCAAGAGACCCAGTACTTC. The whole variable domain, filled in from reference TRBV29-1 and TRBJ2-5, reads SAVISQKPSRDICQRGTSLTIQCQVDSQVTMMFWYRQQPGQSLTLIATANQGSEATYESGFVIDKFPISRPNLTFSTLTVSNMSPEDSSIYLCSVEEYSQETQYFGPGTRLLVL.

The V and J genes are TRBV29-1 and TRBJ1-2; 9 bases align to TRBD1. Germline values: CDR1 SQVTM, CDR2 ANQGSEA. The CDR3 consists of 15 residues. CDR3 protein: CSVTGQGKSNYGYTF. For the CDR3, the DNA is TGCAGTGTGACTGGACAGGGGAAATCTAACTATGGCTACACCTTC.

This sequence joins TRBV29-1 and TRBJ2-5; TRBD2 agrees at 8 bases. The CDR3 loop spans 15 amino acids. Unmatched junction bases numbered 12, after V lost 4 bases and J lost 5 bases. Germline CDR1 SQVTM, CDR2 ANQGSEA. The chain's CDR3 is CSVGSGTSLRETQYF. The CDR3 bases are TGCAGCGTTGGTTCAGGGACTAGTTTACGGGAGACCCAGTACTTC.

J is TRBJ2-1 and V is TRBV21-1; the D call in the table, TRBD2, was not verified against the DNA. TRBV21-1 is recorded as a pseudogene. CDR3 length: 15 amino acids. CDR3 sequence (DNA): TGTGCCAGCAGCAGGGCGCGGGACTCCTACAATGAGCAGTTCTTC. Protein: CASSRARDSYNEQFF.

The chain has TRBV27 and TRBJ2-1; 7 positions agree with TRBD2. The germline V gene has CDR1 MNHEY and CDR2 SMNVEV (reference sequence). The CDR3 sequence is 17 residues long. J lost 0 bases, V lost 3 bases, and 8 bases had no gene match. The CDR3 DNA reads TGTGCCAGCAGTTTGTATGGCGGGAGATCCTCCTACAATGAGCAGTTCTTC. Its protein product is CASSLYGGRSSYNEQFF.

The rearrangement uses TRBV5-4 and TRBJ2-7, with 13 bases lining up with TRBD2. Germline CDR1 reads SGHNT; CDR2 reads YYREEE (reference sequence). With V trimmed by 4 bases and J by 2 bases, 6 bases remained unmatched. The CDR3 consists of 16 residues. CDR3 sequence: CASSPGLAGVTYEQYF. The CDR3 coding sequence is TGTGCCAGCAGCCCTGGACTAGCGGGAGTTACCTACGAGCAGTACTTC.

V and J are TRBV7-2 and TRBJ2-1, with 13 bases that match TRBD2. The germline gives CDR1 SGHTA, CDR2 FQGNSA. V dropped 5 bases and J dropped 9; count of bases not matched to a gene: 4. CDR3 length: 14 amino acids. The CDR3 DNA reads TGTGCCAGCAGCCCCGGACTAGCGGGAGTTGAGCAGTTCTTC. Its protein is CASSPGLAGVEQFF.

The chain joins TRBV10-3 to TRBJ2-3, with a tentative D call TRBD1 (8 bases). The germline V gene has CDR1 ENHRY and CDR2 SYGVKD. V was clipped by 4 bases and J by 1 base, with 30 bases between them. This CDR3 is built from 21 residues. The CDR3 reads CAISGYLGTGHGLVGTDTQYF. In nucleotides, the CDR3 is TGTGCCATCAGTGGTTACTTGGGGACAGGCCACGGACTAGTGGGCACAGATACGCAGTATTTT.

The gene calls are TRBV18 and TRBJ1-2, with no clear D. CDR1 is KGHSH and CDR2 is LQKENI in the germline V gene. The germline V and J ends were trimmed by 2 bases and 5 bases, with 15 bases remaining between them. There are 15 residues in the CDR3. CDR3 nucleotides: TGTGCCAGCTCACCATTAGGGAGTGAAGCATATGGCTACACCTTC. This gives the protein CASSPLGSEAYGYTF.

The chain has TRBV25-1 and TRBJ2-5; 12 positions agree with TRBD1. The germline gives CDR1 MGHDK, CDR2 SYGVNS. This CDR3 contains 16 residues. J lost 3 bases, V lost 0 bases, and 2 bases had no gene match. CDR3 sequence: CASSEYGTGGKETQYF. CDR3 nucleotides: TGTGCCAGCAGTGAATACGGGACAGGGGGCAAAGAGACCCAGTACTTC. The full variable domain, its missing parts supplied by reference TRBV25-1 and TRBJ2-5, is EADIYQTPRYLVIGTGKKITLECSQTMGHDKMYWYQQDPGMELHLIHYSYGVNSTEKGDLSSESTVSRIRTEHFPLTLESARPSHTSQYLCASSEYGTGGKETQYFGPGTRLLVL.

The chain links TRBV19 to TRBJ1-2; 9 bases map to TRBD1. The trim removed 9 bases at V and 4 bases at J, leaving 12 bases unmatched. This CDR3 has 15 residues. Germline assignment: CDR1 LNHDA and CDR2 SQIVND (reference sequence). CDR3 sequence: CASRDRASSPYGYTF. The CDR3 DNA follows: TGTGCCAGCCGGGACAGGGCCTCCTCTCCCTATGGCTACACCTTC.

The chain recombines TRBV6-1 with TRBJ2-1, with TRBD2 as a possible D gene (6 bases). Trimming left V 3 bases short and J 2 bases short, with 11 bases between. Germline values: CDR1 MNHNS, CDR2 SASEGT. The length of the CDR3 is 15 residues. This CDR3 reads CASSDVTRPYNEQFF. The CDR3, as DNA: TGTGCCAGCAGTGATGTGACTAGGCCCTACAATGAGCAGTTCTTC.

The chain couples TRBV6-1 to TRBJ1-5, with TRBD1 matching 9 bases. With 7 bases clipped from V and 4 bases from J, the junction kept 5 bases outside the gene matches. Germline CDR1 and CDR2: MNHNS and SASEGT. This CDR3 has 14 amino acids. CDR3 bases: TGTGCCAGCACACCGGGACAGGGTAATCAGCCCCAGCATTTT. Protein product: CASTPGQGNQPQHF.

The chain is built from TRBV28 and TRBJ1-5, with 9 positions matching TRBD1. Unmatched junction bases numbered 12, after V lost 6 bases and J lost 6 bases. Looked up from germline, CDR1 is MDHEN and CDR2 is SYDVKM. CDR3 length: 16 amino acids. The CDR3 region is CASRPSAGQGSQPQHF. The CDR3 DNA reads TGTGCCAGCAGACCGTCCGCGGGACAGGGCAGTCAGCCCCAGCATTTT. The variable domain in full, with the rest retrieved from reference TRBV28 and TRBJ1-5, is DVKVTQSSRYLVKRTGEKVFLECVQDMDHENMFWYRQDPGLGLRLIYFSYDVKMKEKGDIPEGYSVSREKKERFSLILESASTNQTSMYLCASRPSAGQGSQPQHFGDGTRLSIL.

V is TRBV6-1 and J is TRBJ1-1, with D hard to call. Germline V lookup: CDR1 MNHNS, CDR2 SASEGT. V gave up 6 bases and J gave up 6 bases, with 8 bases separating them. The CDR3 sequence is 11 residues long. CDR3 loop: CASSPRPEAFF. The CDR3, as DNA: TGTGCCAGCAGCCCGAGGCCTGAAGCTTTCTTT.

The rearrangement links TRBV19 to TRBJ2-4, with a weak D call TRBD2 (6 bases). This CDR3 comprises 16 residues. The germline CDR1 and CDR2 sequences are LNHDA and SQIVND (reference sequence). Trimming took 5 bases from V and 0 from J, leaving 14 bases between them. CDR3 residues: CASSVGLLRAKNIQYF. The CDR3 nucleotides are TGTGCCAGTAGTGTAGGACTATTGAGAGCCAAAAACATTCAGTACTTC.

CDR3 sequence: CASSETGYGYTF. CDR3 in DNA: TGTGCCAGCAGTGAAACAGGGTATGGCTACACCTTC. The chain couples TRBV27 to TRBJ1-2; tentatively, D is TRBD1 (6 bases). Germline values: CDR1 MNHEY, CDR2 SMNVEV (reference sequence). Trimming stripped 5 bases from V and 5 bases from J, with 9 bases between. The CDR3 sequence is 12 residues long.

The chain carries TRBV28 and TRBJ2-7; D unclear. CDR3 size: 14 residues. Trimming pared 6 bases from V and 2 bases from J, leaving 14 bases between. The germline V gene has CDR1 MDHEN and CDR2 SYDVKM. The CDR3 DNA reads as TGTGCCAGCAGACCCACGACCCTAGCCTACGAGCAGTACTTC. It specifies CASRPTTLAYEQYF.

This sequence joins TRBV28 and TRBJ2-1; the match to TRBD2 covers 7 bases. This CDR3 is built from 12 residues. Germline V gene sequence: CDR1 MDHEN, CDR2 SYDVKM. With V trimmed by 4 bases and J by 6 bases, 0 bases remained unmatched. CDR3 nucleotide sequence: TGTGCCAGCAGTTCTAGCGGCAATGAGCAGTTCTTC. This sequence encodes CASSSSGNEQFF. The full variable domain, its missing parts supplied by reference TRBV28 and TRBJ2-1, is DVKVTQSSRYLVKRTGEKVFLECVQDMDHENMFWYRQDPGLGLRLIYFSYDVKMKEKGDIPEGYSVSREKKERFSLILESASTNQTSMYLCASSSSGNEQFFGPGTRLTVL.

This chain connects TRBV2 to TRBJ1-1, with D unclear. Germline CDR1 reads SNHLY; CDR2 reads FYNNEI. V gave up 7 bases and J gave up 5 bases, with 8 bases separating them. The CDR3 runs to 11 residues. The CDR3 region is CASKVATEAFF. CDR3 nucleotides: TGTGCCAGCAAGGTAGCGACTGAAGCTTTCTTT.

V and J are TRBV9 and TRBJ2-3; D may be TRBD2 (6 bases). CDR1 and CDR2 (germline): SGDLS, YYNGEE. The CDR3 sequence is 12 residues long. For the CDR3, the DNA is TGTGCTTTAGCGGAAAGCACAGATACGCAGTATTTT. It codes for CALAESTDTQYF.

The chain recombines TRBV7-8 with TRBJ2-7; 9 positions match TRBD1. The germline V gene encodes CDR1 SGHVS and CDR2 FQNEAQ. The ends lost 2 bases at V and 4 bases at J; junction bases unmatched: 9. CDR3 length equals 16 residues. The CDR3 sequence is CASSLLVHRGPYEQYF. Written as DNA, the CDR3 is TGTGCCAGCAGCTTACTCGTTCACAGGGGGCCATACGAGCAGTACTTC. Supplemented by reference TRBV7-8 and TRBJ2-7, the full variable domain reads GAGVSQSPRYKVAKRGQDVALRCDPISGHVSLFWYQQALGQGPEFLTYFQNEAQLDKSGLPSDRFFAERPEGSVSTLKIQRTQQEDSAVYLCASSLLVHRGPYEQYFGPGTRLTVT.

The genes are TRBV9 and TRBJ2-7; D unclear. The ends were cut back, 4 bases at V and 4 bases at J, with 6 bases in the middle. Germline CDR1 reads SGDLS; CDR2 reads YYNGEE. This CDR3 is built from 11 residues. CDR3 in amino acids: CASSPQYEQYF. The DNA of the CDR3 is TGTGCCAGCAGCCCTCAGTACGAGCAGTACTTC.

The chain combines TRBV7-9 with TRBJ2-4; the D gene is possibly TRBD2 (5 bases). This CDR3 has 16 residues. Trimming shortened V by 2 bases and J by 7 bases, and 18 bases separated the two germline ends. Germline assignment: CDR1 SEHNR and CDR2 FQNEAQ (reference sequence). CDR3 nucleotides: TGTGCCAGCAGCTTACTCGACGGGGTGGATAGGAACATTCAGTACTTC. Protein: CASSLLDGVDRNIQYF.

The V and J genes are TRBV28 and TRBJ2-7, with a weak D call TRBD1 (5 bases). The V end lost 4 bases, the J end lost 5 bases, and 15 bases lay between the germline ends. This CDR3 comprises 14 residues. Germline assignment: CDR1 MDHEN and CDR2 SYDVKM. Here the CDR3 reads CASSSRGISDEQYF. The CDR3 DNA follows: TGTGCCAGCAGTTCTAGGGGCATCTCGGACGAGCAGTACTTC.

This clone is a singleton in its sample. The chain carries TRBV13 and TRBJ2-1; 13 bases align to TRBD2. This CDR3 region has 15 residues. J lost 6 bases, V lost 6 bases, and 5 bases had no gene match. Germline loops: CDR1 PRHDT, CDR2 FYEKMQ (reference sequence). The CDR3 DNA follows: TGTGCCAGCAGGGGTACTAGCGGGAGGGCCAATGAGCAGTTCTTC. It specifies CASRGTSGRANEQFF.

In its sample, this clone was seen once. V is TRBV5-6 and J is TRBJ2-5; TRBD1 matches 10 bases. Germline assignment: CDR1 SGHDT and CDR2 YYEEEE. After removal of 4 bases from V and 5 bases from J, the junction contained 17 bases not matched to a gene. There are 18 residues in the CDR3. CDR3 coding DNA: TGTGCCAGCAGCACCCGACAGGGGGCCAGGAGGGATGGGGAGACCCAGTACTTC. This encodes CASSTRQGARRDGETQYF.

The V and J genes are TRBV15 and TRBJ1-3, with D hard to call. This CDR3 is 16 amino acids long. V was cut by 1 base and J by 0 bases, with 10 bases left in between. Germline CDR1 LNHNV, CDR2 YYDKDF (reference sequence). In DNA, the CDR3 is TGTGCCACCAGCAGAGCATTACAGAGCTCTGGAAACACCATATATTTT. Its translation is CATSRALQSSGNTIYF.

The chain uses TRBV19 and TRBJ2-3; no clear D. The ends were cut back, 1 base at V and 1 base at J, with 6 bases in the middle. CDR1 is LNHDA, CDR2 SQIVND, per germline (reference sequence). The CDR3 has 14 residues. In DNA form, the CDR3 reads TGTGCCAGTAGTATAGCGGTGGGCACAGATACGCAGTATTTT. The encoded protein is CASSIAVGTDTQYF.

V is TRBV19 and J is TRBJ2-1; maybe TRBD2 (5 bases). Trimming took 1 base from V and 7 from J, leaving 11 bases between them. Germline CDR1 LNHDA, CDR2 SQIVND (reference sequence). This CDR3 has 14 amino acids. The DNA for the CDR3 is TGTGCCAGTAGTATAGGCGGGCGGATTAATGAGCAGTTCTTC. As protein: CASSIGGRINEQFF.